This T cell receptor (beta chain) emerged from a study of T cell repertoires in cytomegalovirus infection. Background on the study: Both CMV infection and a matching HLA type were indicated by public TCR beta signatures.

Study conclusions and caveats: Cumulative public TCR beta family frequency identified CMV carriers with the relevant HLA. Across the ex vivo response, the dominant clonotypes were HLA-C-restricted CMV-specific TCR beta clonotypes.

As for this clonotype: Its antigen is undetermined.

CDR3 length: 16 amino acids. Unmatched junction bases numbered 16, after V lost 4 bases and J lost 5 bases. Germline CDR1 is DFQATT and CDR2 is SNEGSKA (reference sequence). Via MiXCR, TCRdb re-called the reads, giving one row per CDR3 protein. Of around 490,000 distinct CDR3 sequences listed, about 25% are singletons. The sequencing input was PBMCs. The rearrangement uses TRBV20-1 and TRBJ2-5; 7 bases line up with TRBD2. This TCR came from a human donor in good health (CMV status not recorded). Some clones in this sample may be carry-over from other donors' samples. CDR3 residues: CSATSWGGEGGETQYF. CDR3 nucleotides: TGCAGTGCTACCAGTTGGGGGGGTGAAGGTGGGGAGACCCAGTACTTC.